The present T cell receptor (beta chain) was sequenced within a study of early T cells in non-severe SARS-CoV-2 infection. The overall study: Sequencing of bulk RNA from unsorted whole blood was done, without chain pairing.

General study findings and limits: VDJdb matches were skewed toward anti-spike CD8 T cell responses.

Individual cDNA molecules each received unique molecular identifiers attached to them. A single record per CDR3 protein comes from TCRdb applying MiXCR to the 5' RACE reads. The sample shows around 76,000 distinct CDR3 sequences, 12% of them seen only once. This clonotype was counted between two and nine times. As yet, its antigen is unknown. V gave up 3 bases and J gave up 4 bases, with 4 bases separating them. Germline-derived CDR1 and CDR2 are MNHEY and SMNVEV (reference sequence). The CDR3 covers 13 residues. The TCR originated in an adult who was a healthcare worker with PCR-confirmed SARS-CoV-2 infection or an uninfected control (not recorded which). The genes are TRBV27 and TRBJ1-6; D remains ambiguous. The sample was whole blood. The CDR3: CASSLLYNSPLHF. CDR3 DNA: TGTGCCAGCAGTTTGCTTTATAATTCACCCCTCCACTTT.